The text below deals with one T cell receptor beta chain. Participant-given clinical history determined each cohort assignment. This specimen comes from a study of blood T cell repertoires in COVID-19. On the study more broadly: Material from acute and convalescent COVID-19 was sourced from the United States, Italy and Spain. Sources were T cells, B-cell-depleted T cells, or PBMCs; the material itself was cDNA or gDNA.

Authors' methods: How many nucleated cells were present was estimated from reference gene primer amplification. Profiling relied on immunoSEQ multiplex PCR, and the TCRdb table lists in-frame clones only, not all of them. V and J calls and clone size are those listed in that table; D and trimming were worked out from the DNA. The sample carries approximately 240,000 clones, 75% to 90% recorded once. The sequence was collected from a woman in her 30s with acute COVID-19. The sequenced material came from PBMCs or T cells enriched from blood (not recorded which).

The CDR3 sequence: CASSPMTGEGYGYTF. The CDR3 coding sequence is TGCGCCAGCAGCCCCATGACAGGGGAGGGCTATGGCTACACCTTC. The chain couples TRBV5-1 to TRBJ1-2, with TRBD1 identical over 8 bases. From germline, CDR1 is SGHRS and CDR2 YFSETQ. With 4 bases clipped from V and 4 bases from J, the junction kept 9 bases outside the gene matches. The CDR3 is made up of 15 amino acids.